These T cell receptor beta chains were read from a single sample in a study of Ad26.COV2.S vaccination and SARS-CoV-2 variants. The data were produced by immunoSEQ multiplex PCR, yet TCRdb's version contains in-frame clones alone and is incomplete. The sample contains 400,000 to 500,000 clones, 75% to 90% of which appear only once. Here the sequenced sample was peripheral blood, taken in a trial of Ad26.COV2.S vaccine versus placebo. These receptor sequences come from a person aged 18-65 years who received the Ad26.COV2.S COVID-19 vaccine or a placebo. CDR3s include the opening cysteine and the closing phenylalanine or tryptophan. Each record gives: D gene, clone size, V gene, J gene, CDR3 protein, CDR3 DNA. D genes are given only for firm matches. Size is stated for part of the rows, as once, few or many counts, or as a class when the clone is expanded.

D gene: TRBD1
clone size: NA
V gene: TRBV15
J gene: TRBJ2-7
CDR3 protein: CATSRGTGGHYEQYF
CDR3 DNA: TGTGCCACCAGCAGAGGGACAGGGGGCCACTACGAGCAGTACTTC

D gene: TRBD1
clone size: NA
V gene: TRBV24-1
J gene: TRBJ2-1
CDR3 protein: CATTGSAGQGANNEQFF
CDR3 DNA: TGTGCCACCACCGGATCCGCGGGACAGGGGGCGAACAATGAGCAGTTCTTC

D gene: TRBD1
clone size: NA
V gene: TRBV5-6
J gene: TRBJ2-1
CDR3 protein: CASSDRGLPYNEQFF
CDR3 DNA: TGTGCCAGCAGCGACAGGGGACTCCCCTACAATGAGCAGTTCTTC

D gene: NA
clone size: NA
V gene: TRBV13
J gene: TRBJ2-4
CDR3 protein: CASSLVAKNIQYF
CDR3 DNA: TGTGCCAGCAGCTTAGTCGCCAAAAACATTCAGTACTTC

D gene: NA
clone size: NA
V gene: TRBV30
J gene: TRBJ2-2
CDR3 protein: CAWSPNAAGELFF
CDR3 DNA: TGTGCCTGGAGTCCCAACGCCGCCGGGGAGCTGTTTTTT

D gene: TRBD2
clone size: NA
V gene: TRBV3-1/TRBV3-2
J gene: TRBJ2-3
CDR3 protein: CASSLYGRGGLDTQYF
CDR3 DNA: TGTGCCAGCAGCCTCTATGGGCGGGGGGGCCTGGATACGCAGTATTTT

D gene: NA
clone size: NA
V gene: TRBV5-4
J gene: TRBJ2-3
CDR3 protein: CALRAGTDTQYF
CDR3 DNA: TGTGCCCTTCGGGCAGGGACAGATACGCAGTATTTT

D gene: TRBD1
clone size: once
V gene: TRBV6-5
J gene: TRBJ2-7
CDR3 protein: CAGWDGQDPYRQYF
CDR3 DNA: TGTGCCGGATGGGACGGACAGGACCCATATCGGCAGTACTTC

D gene: NA
clone size: NA
V gene: TRBV28
J gene: TRBJ2-7
CDR3 protein: CASSLGGSSYEQYF
CDR3 DNA: TGTGCCAGCAGTTTAGGGGGTAGCTCCTACGAGCAGTACTTC

D gene: NA
clone size: NA
V gene: TRBV7-2
J gene: TRBJ1-5
CDR3 protein: CASSFFPGNQPQHF
CDR3 DNA: TGTGCCAGCAGCTTCTTTCCGGGGAATCAGCCCCAGCATTTT

D gene: NA
clone size: NA
V gene: TRBV14
J gene: TRBJ2-7
CDR3 protein: CASSHSYEQYF
CDR3 DNA: TGTGCCAGCAGCCATAGCTACGAGCAGTACTTC

D gene: NA
clone size: few
V gene: TRBV5-1
J gene: TRBJ1-4
CDR3 protein: CASSLTGFEKLFF
CDR3 DNA: TGCGCCAGCAGCTTGACAGGGTTTGAAAAACTGTTTTTT

D gene: TRBD1
clone size: NA
V gene: TRBV6-2/TRBV6-3
J gene: TRBJ1-2
CDR3 protein: CASSNDRVGGLYGYTF
CDR3 DNA: TGTGCCAGCAGTAACGACAGGGTTGGAGGTCTCTATGGCTACACCTTC

D gene: NA
clone size: NA
V gene: TRBV7-7
J gene: TRBJ1-1
CDR3 protein: CASSFGKNTEAFF
CDR3 DNA: TGTGCCAGCAGCTTCGGTAAGAACACTGAAGCTTTCTTT

D gene: NA
clone size: NA
V gene: TRBV4-2
J gene: TRBJ1-4
CDR3 protein: CASSPKRQAEKLFF
CDR3 DNA: TGTGCCAGCAGCCCAAAGCGACAGGCTGAAAAACTGTTTTTT

D gene: NA
clone size: NA
V gene: TRBV7-3
J gene: TRBJ1-1
CDR3 protein: CASSVDRRNTEAFF
CDR3 DNA: TGTGCCAGCAGCGTAGACCGGAGAAACACTGAAGCTTTCTTT

D gene: NA
clone size: NA
V gene: TRBV19
J gene: TRBJ2-1
CDR3 protein: CASSSRQGEYNEQFF
CDR3 DNA: TGTGCCAGTAGTTCCCGGCAGGGCGAATACAATGAGCAGTTCTTC

D gene: TRBD1
clone size: few
V gene: TRBV19
J gene: TRBJ1-5
CDR3 protein: CAGGTGLNQPQHF
CDR3 DNA: TGTGCCGGGGGGACAGGCCTAAATCAGCCCCAGCATTTT

D gene: NA
clone size: NA
V gene: TRBV7-6
J gene: TRBJ2-7
CDR3 protein: CASSLTGVEQYF
CDR3 DNA: TGTGCCAGCAGCTTGACAGGCGTCGAGCAGTACTTC

D gene: NA
clone size: NA
V gene: TRBV4-1
J gene: TRBJ2-3
CDR3 protein: CASSRGQPDHTDTQYF
CDR3 DNA: TGCGCCAGCAGCCGGGGGCAGCCCGATCACACAGATACGCAGTATTTT

D gene: NA
clone size: NA
V gene: TRBV9
J gene: TRBJ2-3
CDR3 protein: CASSTRTSSTDTQYF
CDR3 DNA: TGTGCCAGCAGCACCCGAACCTCTAGCACAGATACGCAGTATTTT

D gene: TRBD1
clone size: once
V gene: TRBV6-5
J gene: TRBJ1-4
CDR3 protein: CASSYAGTENEKLFF
CDR3 DNA: TGTGCCAGCAGTTACGCCGGGACAGAGAATGAAAAACTGTTTTTT

D gene: NA
clone size: NA
V gene: TRBV6-1
J gene: TRBJ1-3
CDR3 protein: CASSEVPDSGNTIYF
CDR3 DNA: TGTGCCAGCAGTGAAGTACCGGACTCTGGAAACACCATATATTTT

D gene: TRBD2
clone size: NA
V gene: TRBV15
J gene: TRBJ2-1
CDR3 protein: CATSREPWTSGINNEQFF
CDR3 DNA: TGTGCCACCAGCAGAGAGCCCTGGACTAGCGGGATTAACAATGAGCAGTTCTTC

D gene: NA
clone size: NA
V gene: TRBV9
J gene: TRBJ2-7
CDR3 protein: CASSGTGPPYEQYF
CDR3 DNA: TGTGCCAGCAGCGGCACAGGGCCTCCCTACGAGCAGTACTTC

D gene: NA
clone size: NA
V gene: TRBV5-1
J gene: TRBJ2-1
CDR3 protein: CASSSTGGLEQFF
CDR3 DNA: TGCGCCAGCAGCTCCACTGGGGGACTTGAGCAGTTCTTC

D gene: NA
clone size: NA
V gene: TRBV18
J gene: TRBJ2-5
CDR3 protein: CASSPRIRETQYF
CDR3 DNA: TGTGCCAGCTCACCACGGATTAGAGAGACCCAGTACTTC

D gene: NA
clone size: NA
V gene: TRBV6-5
J gene: TRBJ1-4
CDR3 protein: CASSLYWGRREKLFF
CDR3 DNA: TGTGCCAGCAGCCTATATTGGGGGCGAAGGGAAAAACTGTTTTTT

D gene: TRBD1
clone size: NA
V gene: TRBV6-5
J gene: TRBJ1-2
CDR3 protein: CASRPGQGNYGYTF
CDR3 DNA: TGTGCCAGCAGACCGGGACAGGGGAACTATGGCTACACCTTC

D gene: NA
clone size: NA
V gene: TRBV25-1
J gene: TRBJ2-1
CDR3 protein: CASSEYRETVNEQFF
CDR3 DNA: TGTGCCAGCAGTGAATACAGAGAAACTGTCAATGAGCAGTTCTTC

D gene: NA
clone size: NA
V gene: TRBV10-3
J gene: TRBJ2-7
CDR3 protein: CAISESQQGPYEQYF
CDR3 DNA: TGTGCCATCAGTGAGTCACAACAGGGCCCCTACGAGCAGTACTTC

D gene: TRBD2
clone size: NA
V gene: TRBV6-2/TRBV6-3
J gene: TRBJ2-1
CDR3 protein: CASSSGLAGAYNEQFF
CDR3 DNA: TGTGCCAGCAGTAGCGGACTAGCGGGGGCCTACAATGAGCAGTTCTTC

D gene: NA
clone size: NA
V gene: TRBV3-1/TRBV3-2
J gene: TRBJ2-7
CDR3 protein: CASSRSGTPDEQYF
CDR3 DNA: TGTGCCAGCAGCCGGAGCGGTACGCCTGACGAGCAGTACTTC

D gene: NA
clone size: NA
V gene: TRBV11-3
J gene: TRBJ2-1
CDR3 protein: CASSLSGPHNEQFF
CDR3 DNA: TGTGCCAGCAGCTTAAGCGGGCCCCACAATGAGCAGTTCTTC

D gene: NA
clone size: NA
V gene: TRBV7-8
J gene: TRBJ1-3
CDR3 protein: CASSLGFRGGEGNTIYF
CDR3 DNA: TGTGCCAGCAGCTTAGGGTTTAGGGGGGGCGAGGGAAACACCATATATTTT

D gene: TRBD1
clone size: NA
V gene: TRBV6-5
J gene: TRBJ1-2
CDR3 protein: CASTRTGQGYYGYTF
CDR3 DNA: TGTGCCAGCACCAGAACGGGACAGGGGTACTATGGCTACACCTTC

D gene: NA
clone size: NA
V gene: TRBV6-4
J gene: TRBJ2-2
CDR3 protein: CASSDRESGELFF
CDR3 DNA: TGTGCCAGCAGTGACAGGGAAAGTGGGGAGCTGTTTTTT

D gene: TRBD1
clone size: NA
V gene: TRBV18
J gene: TRBJ2-1
CDR3 protein: CASSPSRDSSVEQFF
CDR3 DNA: TGTGCCAGCTCACCATCCCGGGACAGCTCCGTCGAGCAGTTCTTC

D gene: NA
clone size: NA
V gene: TRBV5-6
J gene: TRBJ1-1
CDR3 protein: CASSLDRHPGTEAFF
CDR3 DNA: TGTGCCAGCAGCTTGGATCGCCACCCTGGGACTGAAGCTTTCTTT

D gene: NA
clone size: NA
V gene: TRBV29-1
J gene: TRBJ1-1
CDR3 protein: CSVARNTEAFF
CDR3 DNA: TGCAGCGTTGCGAGAAACACTGAAGCTTTCTTT

D gene: TRBD1
clone size: NA
V gene: TRBV7-2
J gene: TRBJ1-5
CDR3 protein: CASSQRDRGVGQPQHF
CDR3 DNA: TGTGCCAGCAGCCAACGGGACAGGGGCGTCGGTCAGCCCCAGCATTTT

D gene: TRBD1
clone size: NA
V gene: TRBV5-6
J gene: TRBJ2-3
CDR3 protein: CASSLVAGGTDTQYF
CDR3 DNA: TGTGCCAGCAGCTTGGTGGCAGGGGGTACAGATACGCAGTATTTT

D gene: TRBD1
clone size: once
V gene: TRBV4-3
J gene: TRBJ2-5
CDR3 protein: CASSQDRDRKETQYF
CDR3 DNA: TGCGCCAGCAGCCAAGATCGGGACAGAAAAGAGACCCAGTACTTC